This T cell receptor beta chain was captured in a study of cytomegalovirus exposure and HLA in healthy donors. Study context: Caucasian-associated ancestry cluster membership applied to around 80% of approximately 400 genotyped donors.

The CDR3 covers 19 residues. Primers for the PCR totalled 60 Vbeta and 13 Jbeta. Clones were sequenced by immunoSEQ multiplex PCR, and TCRdb holds only the in-frame ones, with some missing. The sample carries 130,000 to 150,000 clones, roughly four fifths recorded once. Overall study findings and caveats: Presence/absence analyses rested on an assumption that sequencing depth was roughly uniform across donors. Certain sequence variants were highly shared and formed a cluster, and this cluster was likely a sequencing artifact.

In its sample, this clone was seen once. No antigen is known for it. The sequencing input was PBMCs. The genes are TRBV21-1 and TRBJ2-1; TRBD1, the table's D call, was not compared with the DNA. TRBV21-1 represents a pseudogene. The receptor comes from a woman aged 60-75 years in good health and CMV-seropositive. Here the CDR3 DNA reads TGTGCCAGCAGCCAAAGAGGTACAGGGCCTACTTTGAGCTACAATGAGCAGTTCTTC. This translates into CASSQRGTGPTLSYNEQFF.